Listed below are T cell receptor beta chains from one sample, sequenced in a study of regulatory T cells in long-lasting Graves disease. MiXCR, run by TCRdb on the multiplex PCR reads, gives a single entry per CDR3 protein. Of roughly 500,000 distinct CDR3 sequences in the sample, about 13% were seen once. These data were likewise used in another study, on T cells in Graves' hyperthyroidism and ophthalmopathy.

The specimen was peripheral blood mononuclear cells (PBMCs), collected at new diagnosis, from a patient treated with antithyroid drugs. Source of these receptors: a man under 40 with Graves disease. The CDR3 runs from the conserved cysteine through the conserved F or W. Fields, in order: D gene, V gene, clone size, J gene, CDR3 protein, CDR3 DNA. A D gene is named only where the DNA matches it firmly. Size is omitted from some rows. Given values are once, few, many or a class for expanded clones.

d_call: NA
v_call: TRBV5-1
clone_size: few
j_call: TRBJ1-1
cdr3_aa: CASSSSQGPSNTEAFF
cdr3_nt: TGCGCCAGCAGCTCCTCCCAGGGGCCTTCGAACACTGAAGCTTTCTTT

d_call: NA
v_call: TRBV12-3/TRBV12-4
clone_size: many
j_call: TRBJ1-5
cdr3_aa: CASSPHNSNQPQHF
cdr3_nt: TGTGCCAGCAGCCCCCATAATAGCAATCAGCCCCAGCATTTT

d_call: NA
v_call: TRBV25-1
clone_size: many
j_call: TRBJ2-7
cdr3_aa: CASRGQGRGEQYF
cdr3_nt: TGTGCCAGCAGAGGGCAGGGTAGGGGCGAGCAGTACTTC

d_call: NA
v_call: TRBV20-1
clone_size: NA
j_call: TRBJ1-5
cdr3_aa: CSANGFRGDNQPQHF
cdr3_nt: TGCAGTGCTAACGGGTTTCGAGGGGACAATCAGCCCCAGCATTTT

d_call: TRBD2
v_call: TRBV25-1
clone_size: few
j_call: TRBJ2-5
cdr3_aa: CASSRGVETQYF
cdr3_nt: TGTGCCAGCAGTCGGGGGGTGGAGACCCAGTACTTC

d_call: TRBD2
v_call: TRBV24-1
clone_size: few
j_call: TRBJ2-3
cdr3_aa: CATSERTSGSTNF
cdr3_nt: TGTGCCACCAGTGAGCGGACTAGCGGGAGTACAAATTTT

d_call: NA
v_call: TRBV28
clone_size: many
j_call: TRBJ1-3
cdr3_aa: CASSRRGSGNTIYF
cdr3_nt: TGTGCCAGCAGTCGCAGGGGCTCTGGAAACACCATATATTTT

d_call: NA
v_call: TRBV28
clone_size: few
j_call: TRBJ2-7
cdr3_aa: CASTLDSAGGSYEQYF
cdr3_nt: TGTGCCAGCACTCTCGACTCGGCGGGCGGTTCCTACGAGCAGTACTTC

d_call: TRBD1
v_call: TRBV18
clone_size: many
j_call: TRBJ2-1
cdr3_aa: CASSPLGQGWEYEQFF
cdr3_nt: TGTGCCAGCTCACCACTCGGACAGGGATGGGAGTATGAGCAGTTCTTC

d_call: TRBD2
v_call: TRBV5-6
clone_size: many
j_call: TRBJ2-5
cdr3_aa: CASSLVLAGQETQYF
cdr3_nt: TGTGCCAGCAGCTTGGTGTTAGCGGGACAAGAGACCCAGTACTTC